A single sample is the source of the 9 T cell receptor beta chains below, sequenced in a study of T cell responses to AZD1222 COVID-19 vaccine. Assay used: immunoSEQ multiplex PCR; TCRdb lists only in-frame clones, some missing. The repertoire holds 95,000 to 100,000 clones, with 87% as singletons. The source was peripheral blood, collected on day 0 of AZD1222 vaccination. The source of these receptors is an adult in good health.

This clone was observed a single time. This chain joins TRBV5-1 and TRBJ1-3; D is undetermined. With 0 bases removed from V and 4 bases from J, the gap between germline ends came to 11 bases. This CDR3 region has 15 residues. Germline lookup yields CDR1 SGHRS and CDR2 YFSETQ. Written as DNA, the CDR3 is TGCGCCAGCAGCTTGGAGGGTAGCAGGGGAAACACCATATATTTT. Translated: CASSLEGSRGNTIYF.

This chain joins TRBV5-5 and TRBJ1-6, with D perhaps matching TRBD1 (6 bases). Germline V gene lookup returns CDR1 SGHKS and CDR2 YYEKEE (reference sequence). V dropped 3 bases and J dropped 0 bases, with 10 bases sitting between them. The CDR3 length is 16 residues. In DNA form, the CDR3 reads TGTGCCAGCAGCTCCAGGGGTAGCTCCTATAATTCACCCCTCCACTTT. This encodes CASSSRGSSYNSPLHF. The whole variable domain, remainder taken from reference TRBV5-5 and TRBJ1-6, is DAGVTQSPTHLIKTRGQQVTLRCSPISGHKSVSWYQQVLGQGPQFIFQYYEKEERGRGNFPDRFSARQFPNYSSELNVNALLLGDSALYLCASSSRGSSYNSPLHFGNGTRLTVT.

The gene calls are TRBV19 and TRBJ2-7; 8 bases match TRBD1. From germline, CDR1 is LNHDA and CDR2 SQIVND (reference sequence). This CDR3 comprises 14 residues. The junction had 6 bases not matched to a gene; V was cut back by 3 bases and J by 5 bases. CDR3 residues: CASSMLTGVDEQYF. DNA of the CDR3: TGTGCCAGTAGTATGCTGACAGGGGTCGACGAGCAGTACTTC.

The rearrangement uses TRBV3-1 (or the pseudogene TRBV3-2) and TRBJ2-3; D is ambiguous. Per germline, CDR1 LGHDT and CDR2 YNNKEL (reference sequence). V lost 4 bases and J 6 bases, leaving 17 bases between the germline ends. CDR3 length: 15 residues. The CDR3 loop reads CASSRLGLSSDTQYF. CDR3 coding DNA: TGTGCCAGCAGCCGGTTGGGCCTTTCGTCCGATACGCAGTATTTT.

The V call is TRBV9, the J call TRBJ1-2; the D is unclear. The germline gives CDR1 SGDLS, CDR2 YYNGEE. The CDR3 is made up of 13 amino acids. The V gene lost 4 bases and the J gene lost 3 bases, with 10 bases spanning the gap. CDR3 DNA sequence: TGTGCCAGCAGCCCCGGGTGGGACTATGGCTACACCTTC. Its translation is CASSPGWDYGYTF.

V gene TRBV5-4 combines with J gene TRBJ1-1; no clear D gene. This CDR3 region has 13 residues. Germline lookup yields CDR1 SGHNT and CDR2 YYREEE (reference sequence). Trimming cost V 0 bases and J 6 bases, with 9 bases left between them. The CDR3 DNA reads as TGTGCCAGCAGCTTGGGCGTGAGACCTGAAGCTTTCTTT. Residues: CASSLGVRPEAFF.

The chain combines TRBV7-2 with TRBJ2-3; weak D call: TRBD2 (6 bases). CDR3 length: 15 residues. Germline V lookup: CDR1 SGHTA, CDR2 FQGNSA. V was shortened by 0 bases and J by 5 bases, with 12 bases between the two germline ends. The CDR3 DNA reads TGTGCCAGCAGCTTAGCCTTTACTAGCTTAGATACGCAGTATTTT. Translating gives CASSLAFTSLDTQYF.

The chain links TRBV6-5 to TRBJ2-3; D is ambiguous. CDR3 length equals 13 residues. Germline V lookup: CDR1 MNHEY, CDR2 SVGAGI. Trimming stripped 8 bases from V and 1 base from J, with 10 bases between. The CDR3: CASSSWGTDTQYF. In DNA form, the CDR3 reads TGTGCCAGCTCCAGTTGGGGCACAGATACGCAGTATTTT.

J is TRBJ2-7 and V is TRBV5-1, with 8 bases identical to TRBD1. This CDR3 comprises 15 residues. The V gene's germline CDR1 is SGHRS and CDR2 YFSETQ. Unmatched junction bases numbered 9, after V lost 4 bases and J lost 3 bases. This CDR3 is CASSPGTGALYEQYF. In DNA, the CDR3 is TGCGCCAGCAGCCCGGGGACAGGAGCCCTCTACGAGCAGTACTTC.